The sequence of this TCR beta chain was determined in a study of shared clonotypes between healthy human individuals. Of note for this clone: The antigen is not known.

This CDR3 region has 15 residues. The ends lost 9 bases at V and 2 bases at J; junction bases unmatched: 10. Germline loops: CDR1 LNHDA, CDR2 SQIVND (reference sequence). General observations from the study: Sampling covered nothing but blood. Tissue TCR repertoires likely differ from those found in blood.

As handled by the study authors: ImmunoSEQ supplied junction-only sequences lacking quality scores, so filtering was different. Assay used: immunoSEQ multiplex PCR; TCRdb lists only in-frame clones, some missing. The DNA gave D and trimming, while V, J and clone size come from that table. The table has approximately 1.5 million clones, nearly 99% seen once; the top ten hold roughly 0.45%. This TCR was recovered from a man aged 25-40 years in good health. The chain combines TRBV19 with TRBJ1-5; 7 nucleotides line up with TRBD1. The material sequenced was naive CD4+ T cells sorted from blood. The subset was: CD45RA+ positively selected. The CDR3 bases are TGTGCCAGCCAAACAGGGGAAAGGCGCAATCAGCCCCAGCATTTT. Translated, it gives CASQTGERRNQPQHF. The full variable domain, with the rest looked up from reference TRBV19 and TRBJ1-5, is DGGITQSPKYLFRKEGQNVTLSCEQNLNHDAMYWYRQDPGQGLRLIYYSQIVNDFQKGDIAEGYSVSREKKESFPLTVTSAQKNPTAFYLCASQTGERRNQPQHFGDGTRLSIL.